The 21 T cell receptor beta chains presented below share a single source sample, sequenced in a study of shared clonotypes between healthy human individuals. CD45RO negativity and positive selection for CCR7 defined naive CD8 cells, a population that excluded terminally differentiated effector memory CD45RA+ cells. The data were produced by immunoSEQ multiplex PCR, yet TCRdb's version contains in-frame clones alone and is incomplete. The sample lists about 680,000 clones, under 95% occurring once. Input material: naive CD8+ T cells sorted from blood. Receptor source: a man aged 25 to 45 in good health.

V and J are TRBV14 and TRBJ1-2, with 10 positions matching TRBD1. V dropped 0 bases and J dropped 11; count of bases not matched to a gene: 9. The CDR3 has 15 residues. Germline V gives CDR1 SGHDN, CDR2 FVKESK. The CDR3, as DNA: TGTGCCAGCAGCCAAGATTGGGGGACAGGGGCTTATTACACCTTC. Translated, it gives CASSQDWGTGAYYTF.

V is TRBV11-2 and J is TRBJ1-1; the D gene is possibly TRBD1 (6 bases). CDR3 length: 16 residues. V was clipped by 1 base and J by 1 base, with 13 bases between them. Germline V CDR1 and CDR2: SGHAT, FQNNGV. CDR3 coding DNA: TGTGCCAGCAGCTTAGCCTTCGGACAGCCGAACACTGAAGCTTTCTTT. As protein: CASSLAFGQPNTEAFF.

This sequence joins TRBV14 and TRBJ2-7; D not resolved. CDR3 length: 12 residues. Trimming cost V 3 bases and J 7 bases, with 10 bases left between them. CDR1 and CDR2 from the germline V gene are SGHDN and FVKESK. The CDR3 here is CASSHGHREQYF. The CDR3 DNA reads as TGTGCCAGCAGCCACGGGCATAGAGAGCAGTACTTC.

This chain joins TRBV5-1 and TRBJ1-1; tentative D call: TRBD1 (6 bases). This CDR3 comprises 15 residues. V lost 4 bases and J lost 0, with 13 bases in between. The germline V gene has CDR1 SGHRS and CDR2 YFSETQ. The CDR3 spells CASSPQDSMNTEAFF. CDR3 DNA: TGCGCCAGCAGCCCCCAGGACAGCATGAACACTGAAGCTTTCTTT.

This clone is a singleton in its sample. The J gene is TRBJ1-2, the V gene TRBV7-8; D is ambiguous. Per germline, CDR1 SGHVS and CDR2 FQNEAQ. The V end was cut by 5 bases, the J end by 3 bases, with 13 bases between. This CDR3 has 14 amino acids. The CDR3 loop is CASSPQRVDYGYTF. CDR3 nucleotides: TGTGCCAGCAGCCCCCAACGGGTTGACTATGGCTACACCTTC.

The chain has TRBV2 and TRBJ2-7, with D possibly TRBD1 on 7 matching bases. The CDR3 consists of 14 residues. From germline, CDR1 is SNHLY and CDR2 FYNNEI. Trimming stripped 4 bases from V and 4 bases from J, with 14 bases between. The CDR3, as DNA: TGTGCCAGCAGTGTTGGAGGGGGCGGTTACGAGCAGTACTTC. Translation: CASSVGGGGYEQYF. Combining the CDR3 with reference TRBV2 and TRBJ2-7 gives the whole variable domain EPEVTQTPSHQVTQMGQEVILRCVPISNHLYFYWYRQILGQKVEFLVSFYNNEISEKSEIFDDQFSVERPDGSNFTLKIRSTKLEDSAMYFCASSVGGGGYEQYFGPGTRLTVT.

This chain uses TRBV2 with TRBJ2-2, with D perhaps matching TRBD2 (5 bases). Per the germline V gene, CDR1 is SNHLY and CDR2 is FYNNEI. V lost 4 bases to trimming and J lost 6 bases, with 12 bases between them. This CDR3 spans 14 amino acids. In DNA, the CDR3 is TGTGCCAGCAGTGGGCAAGAGAGGGCCGGGGAGCTGTTTTTT. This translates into CASSGQERAGELFF.

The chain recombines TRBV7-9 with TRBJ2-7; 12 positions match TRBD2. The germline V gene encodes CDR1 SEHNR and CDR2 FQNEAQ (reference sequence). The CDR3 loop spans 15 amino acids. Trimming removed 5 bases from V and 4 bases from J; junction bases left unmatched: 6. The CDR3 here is CASSGRLAGAYEQYF. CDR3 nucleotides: TGTGCCAGCAGCGGGCGACTAGCGGGAGCATACGAGCAGTACTTC.

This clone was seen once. Written as DNA, the CDR3 is TGTGCCAGCAGCCAGGGGGGAATCGGGCTCCAGCACGAGCAGTACTTC. As protein: CASSQGGIGLQHEQYF. This chain uses TRBV5-5 with TRBJ2-7; D might be TRBD1 (7 bases). Germline CDR1 and CDR2: SGHKS and YYEKEE (reference sequence). Trimming shortened V by 4 bases and J by 5 bases, and 22 bases separated the two germline ends. This CDR3 region has 16 residues.

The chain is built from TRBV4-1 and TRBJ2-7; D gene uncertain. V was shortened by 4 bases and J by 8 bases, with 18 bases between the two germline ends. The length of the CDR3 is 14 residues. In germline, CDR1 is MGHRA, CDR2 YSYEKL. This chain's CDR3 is CASSPSLTPYQQYF. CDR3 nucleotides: TGCGCCAGCAGCCCCAGCCTGACACCTTACCAGCAGTACTTC.

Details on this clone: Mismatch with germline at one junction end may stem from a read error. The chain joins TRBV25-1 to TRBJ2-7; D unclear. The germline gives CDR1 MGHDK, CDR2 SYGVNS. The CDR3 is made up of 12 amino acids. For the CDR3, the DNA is TGTGCCAGCAGAACGGGCTCCTACAAGCAGTACTTC. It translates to CASRTGSYKQYF.

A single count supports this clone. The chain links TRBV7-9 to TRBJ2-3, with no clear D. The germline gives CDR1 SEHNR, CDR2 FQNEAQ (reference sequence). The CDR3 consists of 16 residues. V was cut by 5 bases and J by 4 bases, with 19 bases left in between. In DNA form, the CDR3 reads TGTGCCAGCAGCCCCCCCCGTGGCGTTAGCCCAGATACGCAGTATTTT. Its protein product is CASSPPRGVSPDTQYF.

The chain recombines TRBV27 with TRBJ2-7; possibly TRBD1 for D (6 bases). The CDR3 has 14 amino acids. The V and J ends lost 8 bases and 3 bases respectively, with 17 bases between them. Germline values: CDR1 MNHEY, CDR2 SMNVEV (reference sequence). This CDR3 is CASRSRDISYEQYF. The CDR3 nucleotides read TGTGCCAGCCGTTCCCGGGACATAAGCTACGAGCAGTACTTC.

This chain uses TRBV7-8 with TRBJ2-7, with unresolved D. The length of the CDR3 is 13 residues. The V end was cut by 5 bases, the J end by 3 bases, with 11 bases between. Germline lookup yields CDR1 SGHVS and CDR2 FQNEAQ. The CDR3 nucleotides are TGTGCCAGCAGCGAGCACCGCTACTACGAGCAGTACTTC. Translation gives CASSEHRYYEQYF.

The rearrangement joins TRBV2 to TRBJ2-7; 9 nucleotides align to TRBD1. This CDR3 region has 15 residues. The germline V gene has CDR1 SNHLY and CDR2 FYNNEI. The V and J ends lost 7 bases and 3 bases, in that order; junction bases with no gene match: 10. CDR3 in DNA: TGTGCCAGCAAGGTCCTTCCGGGACAGGGCTACGAGCAGTACTTC. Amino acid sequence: CASKVLPGQGYEQYF.

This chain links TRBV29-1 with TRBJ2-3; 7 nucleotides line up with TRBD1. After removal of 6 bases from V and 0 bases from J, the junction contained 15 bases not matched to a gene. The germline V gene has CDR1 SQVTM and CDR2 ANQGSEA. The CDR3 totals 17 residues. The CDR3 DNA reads TGCAGCGTGGTTCCCGGGTGGACAGGTGAAAGCACAGATACGCAGTATTTT. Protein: CSVVPGWTGESTDTQYF.

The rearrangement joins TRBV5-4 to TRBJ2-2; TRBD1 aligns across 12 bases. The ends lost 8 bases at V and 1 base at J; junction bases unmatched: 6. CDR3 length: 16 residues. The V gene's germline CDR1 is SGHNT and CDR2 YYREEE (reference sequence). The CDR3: CASTGTGGGNTGELFF. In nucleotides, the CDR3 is TGTGCCAGTACCGGGACAGGGGGCGGGAACACCGGGGAGCTGTTTTTT.

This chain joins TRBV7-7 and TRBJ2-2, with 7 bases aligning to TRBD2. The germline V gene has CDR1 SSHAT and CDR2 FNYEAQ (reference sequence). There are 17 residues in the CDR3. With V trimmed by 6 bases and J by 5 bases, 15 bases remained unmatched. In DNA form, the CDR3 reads TGTGCCAGCAGTCCCTCCGAAATAGCGGGCCGTACCGGGGAGCTGTTTTTT. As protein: CASSPSEIAGRTGELFF. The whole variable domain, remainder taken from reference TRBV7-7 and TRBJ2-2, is GAGVSQSPRYKVTKRGQDVTLRCDPISSHATLYWYQQALGQGPEFLTYFNYEAQPDKSGLPSDRFSAERPEGSISTLTIQRTEQRDSAMYRCASSPSEIAGRTGELFFGEGSRLTVL.

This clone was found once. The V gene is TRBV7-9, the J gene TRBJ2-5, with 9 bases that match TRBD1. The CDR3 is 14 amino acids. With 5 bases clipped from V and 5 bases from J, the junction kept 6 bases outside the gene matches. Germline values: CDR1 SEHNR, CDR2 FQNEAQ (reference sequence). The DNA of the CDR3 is TGTGCCAGCAGCGTAACCGGGACAGGGGAGACCCAGTACTTC. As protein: CASSVTGTGETQYF.

The CDR3 DNA follows: TGTGCCAGCAGCTTAGGGTCGGTTACATGGACAGGGCTCGACTACACCTTC. This translates into CASSLGSVTWTGLDYTF. This sequence joins TRBV7-8 and TRBJ1-2; 8 bases fit TRBD1. CDR3 length equals 17 residues. With 1 base clipped from V and 10 bases from J, the junction kept 17 bases outside the gene matches. Germline V CDR1 and CDR2: SGHVS, FQNEAQ. The entire variable domain, with the rest obtained from reference TRBV7-8 and TRBJ1-2, is as follows: GAGVSQSPRYKVAKRGQDVALRCDPISGHVSLFWYQQALGQGPEFLTYFQNEAQLDKSGLPSDRFFAERPEGSVSTLKIQRTQQEDSAVYLCASSLGSVTWTGLDYTFGSGTRLTVV.

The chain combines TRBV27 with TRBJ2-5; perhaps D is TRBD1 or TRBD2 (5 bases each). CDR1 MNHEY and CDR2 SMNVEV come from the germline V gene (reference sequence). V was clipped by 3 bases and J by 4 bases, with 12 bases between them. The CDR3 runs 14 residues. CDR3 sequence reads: CASSFFGTAETQYF. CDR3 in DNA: TGTGCCAGCAGTTTCTTCGGGACGGCAGAGACCCAGTACTTC.